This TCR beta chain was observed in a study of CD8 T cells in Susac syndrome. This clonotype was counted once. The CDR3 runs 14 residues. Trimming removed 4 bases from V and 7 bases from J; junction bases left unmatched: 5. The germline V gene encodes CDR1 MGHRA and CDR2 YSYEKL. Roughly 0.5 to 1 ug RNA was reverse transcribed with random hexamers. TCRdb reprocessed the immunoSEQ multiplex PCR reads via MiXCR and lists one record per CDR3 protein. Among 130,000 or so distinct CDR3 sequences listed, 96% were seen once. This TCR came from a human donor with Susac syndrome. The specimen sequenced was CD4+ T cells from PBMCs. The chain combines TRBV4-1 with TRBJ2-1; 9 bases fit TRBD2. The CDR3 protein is CASSLSGRLNEQFF. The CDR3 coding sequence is TGCGCCAGCAGCCTTAGCGGGAGACTGAATGAGCAGTTCTTC.